Listed here are 18 T cell receptor beta chains from one sample, sequenced in a study of shared clonotypes between healthy human individuals. The repertoire was sequenced with immunoSEQ multiplex PCR; TCRdb's copy has only in-frame clones and lacks some. The sample lists about 2.4 million clones, just over 90% occurring once. Sequenced material: naive CD4+ T cells sorted from blood. Subset given: CD45RA+ positively selected. All receptors derive from a man aged 18 to 35 in good health.

The chain is built from TRBV4-3 and TRBJ2-7; D may be TRBD1 or TRBD2 (6 bases each). With 0 bases removed from V and 4 bases from J, the gap between germline ends came to 13 bases. CDR3 length: 15 amino acids. Germline CDR1 and CDR2: LGHNA and YSLEER. This CDR3 reads CASSQDRQGTYEQYF. CDR3 in DNA: TGCGCCAGCAGCCAAGATCGGCAGGGGACTTACGAGCAGTACTTC.

The rearrangement joins TRBV5-1 to TRBJ2-3; 12 bases are shared with TRBD2. The ends lost 4 bases at V and 4 bases at J; junction bases unmatched: 13. The germline V gene has CDR1 SGHRS and CDR2 YFSETQ. This CDR3 region has 18 residues. CDR3 coding DNA: TGCGCCAGCAGCCCACATCTAACTAGCGGGAGGATCGCAGATACGCAGTATTTT. The encoded protein is CASSPHLTSGRIADTQYF.

The V gene is TRBV5-8, the J gene TRBJ2-6; unclear D gene. The CDR3 has 16 residues. With 0 bases removed from V and 0 bases from J, the gap between germline ends came to 7 bases. Looked up from germline, CDR1 is SGHTS and CDR2 is YDEGEE. For the CDR3, the DNA is TGTGCCAGCAGCTTGGCCAAAATCTCTGGGGCCAACGTCCTGACTTTC. The encoded protein is CASSLAKISGANVLTF.

The chain joins TRBV18 to TRBJ2-2, with TRBD2 identical over 9 bases. V was pared by 0 bases and J by 5 bases, with 7 bases of the junction left unmatched. From germline, CDR1 is KGHSH and CDR2 LQKENI. The length of the CDR3 is 17 residues. CDR3 nucleotides: TGTGCCAGCTCACCACCCGGCGGGAGGGCCCAAACCGGGGAGCTGTTTTTT. Residues: CASSPPGGRAQTGELFF. Full variable domain (outside the CDR3, taken from reference TRBV18 and TRBJ2-2): NAGVMQNPRHLVRRRGQEARLRCSPMKGHSHVYWYRQLPEEGLKFMVYLQKENIIDESGMPKERFSAEFPKEGPSILRIQQVVRGDSAAYFCASSPPGGRAQTGELFFGEGSRLTVL.

With respect to this clone: A much larger clone lies a single base off, so this may be a read error. Additional DNA sequences in this sample encode the identical CDR3. The rearrangement links TRBV7-2 to TRBJ2-7; no definite D call. Germline CDR1 and CDR2: SGHTA and FQGNSA. V lost 5 bases and J 0 bases, leaving 5 bases between the germline ends. The CDR3 contains 12 residues. This CDR3 reads CASSPTSYEQYF. The CDR3 bases are TGTGCCAGCAGCCCGACCTCCTACGAGCAGTACTTC.

The gene calls are TRBV5-1 and TRBJ2-1; 9 positions agree with TRBD2. CDR3 size: 16 residues. The V segment lost 2 bases and the J segment 2 bases; nucleotides outside the gene matches: 5. Germline V CDR1 and CDR2: SGHRS, YFSETQ. The CDR3 loop reads CASSFLPSGAYNEQFF. The CDR3 DNA reads as TGCGCCAGCAGCTTCCTCCCTAGCGGGGCCTACAATGAGCAGTTCTTC.

The CDR3 sequence: CASSLTSGTGNYEQYF. CDR3 nucleotides: TGTGCCAGCAGCCTAACCTCCGGGACAGGGAACTACGAGCAGTACTTC. The chain is built from TRBV7-9 and TRBJ2-7; 9 nucleotides align to TRBD1. The CDR3 has 16 amino acids. The germline gives CDR1 SEHNR, CDR2 FQNEAQ (reference sequence). The V and J ends lost 5 bases and 3 bases, in that order; junction bases with no gene match: 11. Using reference TRBV7-9 and TRBJ2-7 for the parts outside the CDR3, the full variable domain is DTGVSQNPRHKITKRGQNVTFRCDPISEHNRLYWYRQTLGQGPEFLTYFQNEAQLEKSRLLSDRFSAERPKGSFSTLEIQRTEQGDSAMYLCASSLTSGTGNYEQYFGPGTRLTVT.

The chain employs TRBV19 and TRBJ2-3, with a possible D match to TRBD2 (6 bases). The V end lost 8 bases, the J end lost 3 bases, and 18 bases lay between the germline ends. CDR1 is LNHDA, CDR2 SQIVND, per germline (reference sequence). The length of the CDR3 is 15 residues. CDR3 DNA: TGTGCCAGTTCCTTGGCGGCGAGCGGGACAGATACGCAGTATTTT. Protein sequence: CASSLAASGTDTQYF.

J is TRBJ2-3 and V is TRBV30; D not resolved. CDR1 is GTSNPN and CDR2 is SVGIG in the germline V gene (reference sequence). The CDR3 loop spans 16 amino acids. V lost 0 bases to trimming and J lost 1 base, with 14 bases between them. The CDR3 loop is CAWSVATLPGTDTQYF. The CDR3 DNA reads as TGTGCCTGGAGTGTAGCCACTCTCCCAGGCACAGATACGCAGTATTTT.

The CDR3 here is CSVGAALDRPRVDEQFF. CDR3 nucleotides: TGCAGCGTTGGCGCAGCTCTGGACAGGCCGAGGGTCGATGAGCAGTTCTTC. The chain combines TRBV29-1 with TRBJ2-1; 7 nucleotides agree with TRBD1. Germline CDR1 is SQVTM and CDR2 is ANQGSEA. Trimming took 4 bases from V and 8 from J; bases not matched to a gene: 20. This CDR3 has 17 amino acids.

V is TRBV5-1 and J is TRBJ2-7, with D possibly being TRBD1 (5 bases). CDR3 length: 15 residues. Trimming removed 4 bases at V and 0 bases at J, with 14 bases between. Looked up from germline, CDR1 is SGHRS and CDR2 is YFSETQ. The CDR3 spells CASSPEGALSYEQYF. CDR3 bases: TGCGCCAGCAGCCCTGAAGGGGCCCTCTCCTACGAGCAGTACTTC. The variable domain in full, with the rest retrieved from reference TRBV5-1 and TRBJ2-7, is KAGVTQTPRYLIKTRGQQVTLSCSPISGHRSVSWYQQTPGQGLQFLFEYFSETQRNKGNFPGRFSGRQFSNSRSEMNVSTLELGDSALYLCASSPEGALSYEQYFGPGTRLTVT.

This sequence joins TRBV7-2 and TRBJ2-3; no firm D call. V was clipped by 5 bases and J by 0 bases, with 15 bases between them. This CDR3 is 16 amino acids long. Germline loops: CDR1 SGHTA, CDR2 FQGNSA. In nucleotides, the CDR3 is TGTGCCAGCAGCCCCGGACGGGCATCTAGCACAGATACGCAGTATTTT. It encodes CASSPGRASSTDTQYF.

The chain recombines TRBV2 with TRBJ2-2, with D perhaps TRBD1 or TRBD2 (5 bases each). The CDR3 runs 16 residues. Trimming removed 7 bases at V and 5 bases at J, with 20 bases between. Germline V gives CDR1 SNHLY, CDR2 FYNNEI. The CDR3 here is CASTQGSFRGTGELFF. The CDR3 bases are TGTGCCAGCACCCAGGGTTCTTTCCGAGGGACCGGGGAGCTGTTTTTT.

V and J are TRBV2 and TRBJ2-4, with TRBD1 matching 9 bases. The CDR3 is 15 residues long. J was trimmed by 1 base and V by 5 bases; bases with no gene match: 3. Germline CDR1 and CDR2: SNHLY and FYNNEI. CDR3 sequence (DNA): TGTGCCAGCAGTACGACAGGGGGGGCCAAAAACATTCAGTACTTC. This codes for CASSTTGGAKNIQYF.

This chain uses TRBV1 with TRBJ1-1. TRBV1 is classified as a pseudogene. The CDR3 runs to 14 residues. CDR3 DNA: TGCACCAGCAGCCAAGATTTGGCCGGATTCGAAGCTTTCTTT. It specifies CTSSQDLAGFEAFF.

V is TRBV30 and J is TRBJ1-5; TRBD1 matches at 8 bases. Per germline, CDR1 GTSNPN and CDR2 SVGIG (reference sequence). The CDR3 contains 13 residues. V shed 7 bases and J 5 bases; nucleotides not matched to a gene: 7. The CDR3 protein is CAYRDRSDQPQHF. The CDR3 coding sequence is TGTGCCTATCGGGACAGGTCGGATCAGCCCCAGCATTTT.

The rearrangement uses TRBV19 and TRBJ2-7, with 11 bases matching TRBD1. This CDR3 contains 15 residues. In germline, CDR1 is LNHDA, CDR2 SQIVND (reference sequence). With V trimmed by 4 bases and J by 3 bases, 5 bases remained unmatched. The CDR3 nucleotides are TGTGCCAGTAGTAGACCCGGGACAGGGGGCTACGAGCAGTACTTC. This sequence encodes CASSRPGTGGYEQYF. Combining the CDR3 with reference TRBV19 and TRBJ2-7 gives the whole variable domain DGGITQSPKYLFRKEGQNVTLSCEQNLNHDAMYWYRQDPGQGLRLIYYSQIVNDFQKGDIAEGYSVSREKKESFPLTVTSAQKNPTAFYLCASSRPGTGGYEQYFGPGTRLTVT.

The chain has TRBV10-1 and TRBJ2-1; 9 bases match TRBD2. Per the germline V gene, CDR1 is WNHNN and CDR2 is SYGVQD (reference sequence). This CDR3 region has 13 residues. V shed 5 bases, J shed 9 bases, and the junction held 5 bases outside the gene matches. CDR3 bases: TGCGCCAGCAGTAGCGGGGGGCGTAGTGAGCAGTTCTTC. This codes for CASSSGGRSEQFF.